This section outlines one T cell receptor beta chain sequence together with its context. Original handling: Estimation of nucleated cell counts relied on the amplification of reference gene primers. Repertoires were generated with immunoSEQ multiplex PCR, while TCRdb's copy carries only in-frame clones and drops some. The V and J calls and clone size were taken over from that table, and D and trimming were inferred from the DNA. The data hold around 170,000 clones, with approximately 90% observed a single time. The data were obtained in a study of blood T cell repertoires in COVID-19. Study information: Both acute and convalescent COVID-19 samples were obtained from the United States, Italy and Spain. PBMCs, B-cell-depleted T cells, or T cells were the source of the cDNA or gDNA that made up the material.

The receptor was isolated from a woman aged 25 to 45 with active or convalescent COVID-19. The sequencing input was peripheral blood.

CDR3 nucleotides: TGTGCCAGCAGCTTAAGGACTAGCGGGAGTAAGCAGTTCTTC. It translates to CASSLRTSGSKQFF. The rearrangement joins TRBV7-9 to TRBJ2-1, with 13 bases identical to TRBD2. V lost 2 bases, J lost 11 bases, and 3 bases stayed unmatched. The CDR3 contains 14 residues. CDR1 SEHNR and CDR2 FQNEAQ come from the germline V gene (reference sequence).